This TCR beta chain was sequenced for a study of OX40 agonist ivuxolimab in advanced cancers. Turning to the overall study: The costimulatory receptor OX40 (CD134) was targeted by ivuxolimab, a fully human IgG2 agonistic monoclonal antibody. Intravenous ivuxolimab was administered to patients every 2 weeks at six dose levels: 0.01, 0.1, 0.3, 1.5, 3 and 10 mg/kg. Of the roughly 51 patients in dose escalation, some 20 had hepatocellular carcinoma, roughly 15 had melanoma, 9 had renal cell carcinoma and 9 had head and neck cancer. The dose-escalation cohort was about 86% male with a mean age of around 64 years, ranging from 23 to 79. Patients were allowed to have had prior anti-PD-1, anti-PD-L1 or anti-CTLA-4 therapy, and approximately 40% of the dose-escalation patients had previously received checkpoint inhibitors. Partial responses occurred in three dose-escalation patients, of whom one had hepatocellular carcinoma and two had cutaneous melanoma. Peripheral TCRbeta sequencing was intended to test whether TCR sequence diversity was altered and clonal T-cell expansion was caused by ivuxolimab. The paper describes the monotherapy dose-escalation part (N of about 57 patients) of the phase I trial of ivuxolimab.

The CDR3 goes from the cysteine to the phenylalanine over 15 residues. Just the 45-base CDR3 DNA is kept, in frame starting at base 1. The V end loses 4 bases and the J end loses 0 bases, and a stretch of 10 bases separates them. CDR1 and CDR2 are drawn from the germline V gene (reference sequence): MNHNY, SVGAGI. Patients with a history of autoimmune disease or receiving systemic immunosuppression were excluded from the trial. Peripheral blood for TCR sequencing was collected from all dose cohorts at baseline, on cycle 4 day 1, and on cycle 7 day 1. The samples were taken from a phase I, first-in-human, multicenter, open-label dose-escalation trial of ivuxolimab. The trial enrolled adults with locally advanced or metastatic head and neck squamous cell, hepatocellular, melanoma or renal cell carcinoma. Before TCR sequencing, CD4+ and CD8+ T cells were separately sorted from peripheral blood. Study-wide conclusions, independent of this receptor: In the 0.1-3.0 mg/kg groups, partial responders were among the patients with the lowest normalized peripheral clonal expansion, particularly in CD8+ T cells. At doses of 0.1 to 3.0 mg/kg, clonal expansion of both CD4+ and CD8+ T cells in blood was seen between baseline and week 6. Which antigens the clonally expanded peripheral T cells were specific for was not determined. On average, CD8+ T cells showed more expanded clones than CD4+ T cells after ivuxolimab. Low levels of normalized T-cell clonal expansion were also seen in some patients who did not respond.

Remarks on this clone: What this receptor recognizes is not known. No per-base quality is available; no much larger clone lies one base away.

Genomic DNA was isolated from the sorted cells so that the TCRbeta CDR3 region could be sequenced. The immunoSEQ Assay was used for sequencing of TCRbeta CDR3 regions. The table comes from immuneACCESS by way of TCRdb, which keeps in-frame sequences with V and J called. Part of the clones is missing from these tables; in studies checked, under half for an unresolved V gene and the rest for unknown reasons. This sample comprises approximately 70,000 clones, 88% of them detected only once. The top ten hold around 0.93% of the sample. This TCR came from an adult with an advanced solid tumor such as melanoma, head and neck, liver or kidney cancer. The source was CD4+ or CD8+ T cells sorted from blood, collected in a trial of the OX40 agonist ivuxolimab. The chain is encoded by TRBV6-6 joined to TRBJ1-3; the D gene remains uncertain. This receptor has the CDR3 CASSSVPTSGNTIYF. The nucleotides read TGTGCCAGCAGTTCAGTTCCTACCTCTGGAAACACCATATATTTT.